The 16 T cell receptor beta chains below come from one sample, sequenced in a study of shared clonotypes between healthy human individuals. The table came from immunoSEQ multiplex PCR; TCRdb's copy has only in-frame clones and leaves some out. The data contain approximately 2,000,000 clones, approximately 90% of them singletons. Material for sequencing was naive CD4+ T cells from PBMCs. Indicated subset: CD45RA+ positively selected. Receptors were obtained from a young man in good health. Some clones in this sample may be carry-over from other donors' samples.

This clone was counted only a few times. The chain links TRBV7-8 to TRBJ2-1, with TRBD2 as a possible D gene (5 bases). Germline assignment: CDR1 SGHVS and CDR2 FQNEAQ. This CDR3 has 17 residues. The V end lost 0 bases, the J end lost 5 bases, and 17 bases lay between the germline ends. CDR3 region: CASSLARPGLFHNEQFF. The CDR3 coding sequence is TGTGCCAGCAGCTTAGCGCGTCCTGGACTTTTCCACAATGAGCAGTTCTTC.

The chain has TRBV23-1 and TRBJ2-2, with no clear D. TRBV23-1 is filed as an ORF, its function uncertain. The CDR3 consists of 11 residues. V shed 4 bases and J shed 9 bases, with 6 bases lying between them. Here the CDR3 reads CASSPPRELFF. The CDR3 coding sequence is TGCGCCAGCAGTCCTCCGAGGGAGCTGTTTTTT.

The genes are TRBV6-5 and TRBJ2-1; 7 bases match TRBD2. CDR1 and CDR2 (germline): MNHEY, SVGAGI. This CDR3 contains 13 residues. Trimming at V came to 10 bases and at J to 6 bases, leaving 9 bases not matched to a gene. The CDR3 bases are TGTGCCACCACGCCGTCTAGCGGCAATGAGCAGTTCTTC. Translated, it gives CATTPSSGNEQFF.

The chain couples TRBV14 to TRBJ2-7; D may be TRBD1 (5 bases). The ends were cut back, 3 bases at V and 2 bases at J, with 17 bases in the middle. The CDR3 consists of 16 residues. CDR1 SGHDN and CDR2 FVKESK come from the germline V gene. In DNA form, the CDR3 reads TGTGCCAGCAGCCAGGGAAGCTGGGGCAAGCCCTACGAGCAGTACTTC. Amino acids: CASSQGSWGKPYEQYF.

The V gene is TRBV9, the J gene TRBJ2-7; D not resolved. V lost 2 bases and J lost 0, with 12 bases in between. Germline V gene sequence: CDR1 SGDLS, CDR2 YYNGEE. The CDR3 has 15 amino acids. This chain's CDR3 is CASSVNAMSSYEQYF. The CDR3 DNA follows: TGTGCCAGCAGCGTCAATGCTATGAGCTCCTACGAGCAGTACTTC.

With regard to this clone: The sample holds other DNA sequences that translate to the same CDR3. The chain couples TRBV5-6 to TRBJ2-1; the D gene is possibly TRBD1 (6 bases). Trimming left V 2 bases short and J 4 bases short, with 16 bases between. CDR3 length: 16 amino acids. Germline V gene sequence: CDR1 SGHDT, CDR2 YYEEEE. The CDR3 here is CASSLARGATYNEQFF. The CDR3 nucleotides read TGTGCCAGCAGCTTAGCCAGGGGCGCAACGTACAATGAGCAGTTCTTC.

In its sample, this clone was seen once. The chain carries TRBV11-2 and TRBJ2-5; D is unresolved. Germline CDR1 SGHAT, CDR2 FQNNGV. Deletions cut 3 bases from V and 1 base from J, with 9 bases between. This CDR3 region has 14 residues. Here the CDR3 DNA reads TGTGCCAGCAGCTTCGTCCGGATCCAAGAGACCCAGTACTTC. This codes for CASSFVRIQETQYF.

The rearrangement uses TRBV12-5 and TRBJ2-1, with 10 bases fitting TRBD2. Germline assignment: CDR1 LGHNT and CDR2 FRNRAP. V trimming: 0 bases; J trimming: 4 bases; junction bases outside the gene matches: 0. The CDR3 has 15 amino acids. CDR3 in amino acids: CASGLVAGGYNEQFF. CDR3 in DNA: TGTGCTAGTGGTTTGGTAGCGGGAGGGTACAATGAGCAGTTCTTC.

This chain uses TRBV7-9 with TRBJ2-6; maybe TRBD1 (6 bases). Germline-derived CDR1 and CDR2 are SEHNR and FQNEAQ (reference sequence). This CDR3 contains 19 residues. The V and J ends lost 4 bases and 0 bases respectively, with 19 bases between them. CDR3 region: CASSSTRTGQTSGANVLTF. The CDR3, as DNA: TGTGCCAGCAGCTCAACTAGGACTGGACAGACCTCTGGGGCCAACGTCCTGACTTTC.

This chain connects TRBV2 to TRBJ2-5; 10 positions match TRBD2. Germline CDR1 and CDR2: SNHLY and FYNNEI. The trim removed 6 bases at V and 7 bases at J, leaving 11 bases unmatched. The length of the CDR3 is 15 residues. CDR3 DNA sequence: TGTGCCAGCAGGACACTAGCGGGGAGGGGCTGGACCCAGTACTTC. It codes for CASRTLAGRGWTQYF.

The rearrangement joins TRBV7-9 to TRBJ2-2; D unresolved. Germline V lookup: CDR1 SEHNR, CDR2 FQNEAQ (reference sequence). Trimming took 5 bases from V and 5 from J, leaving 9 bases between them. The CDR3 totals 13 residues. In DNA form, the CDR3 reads TGTGCCAGCAGCGTGCAAGGGACCGGGGAGCTGTTTTTT. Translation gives CASSVQGTGELFF.

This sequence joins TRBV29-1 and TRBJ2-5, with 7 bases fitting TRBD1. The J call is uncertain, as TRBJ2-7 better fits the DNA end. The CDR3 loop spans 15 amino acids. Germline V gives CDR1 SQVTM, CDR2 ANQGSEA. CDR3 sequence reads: CSVTTLDRPGDEQYF. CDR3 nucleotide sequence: TGCAGCGTTACCACCCTGGACAGGCCGGGCGACGAGCAGTACTTC.

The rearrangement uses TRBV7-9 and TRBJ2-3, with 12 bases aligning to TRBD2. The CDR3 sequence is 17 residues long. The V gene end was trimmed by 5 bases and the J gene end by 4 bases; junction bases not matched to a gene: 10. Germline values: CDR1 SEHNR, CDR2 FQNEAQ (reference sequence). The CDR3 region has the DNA TGTGCCAGCAGCCCCACGACTAGCGGGAGCGCTCCAGATACGCAGTATTTT. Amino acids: CASSPTTSGSAPDTQYF.

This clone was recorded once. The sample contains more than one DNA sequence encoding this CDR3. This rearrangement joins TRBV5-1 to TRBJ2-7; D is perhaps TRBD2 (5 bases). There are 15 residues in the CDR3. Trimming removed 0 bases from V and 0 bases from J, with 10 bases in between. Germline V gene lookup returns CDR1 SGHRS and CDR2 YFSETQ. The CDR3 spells CASSLAPGSSYEQYF. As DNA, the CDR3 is TGCGCCAGCAGCTTGGCTCCGGGATCCTCCTACGAGCAGTACTTC. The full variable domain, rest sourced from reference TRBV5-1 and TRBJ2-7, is KAGVTQTPRYLIKTRGQQVTLSCSPISGHRSVSWYQQTPGQGLQFLFEYFSETQRNKGNFPGRFSGRQFSNSRSEMNVSTLELGDSALYLCASSLAPGSSYEQYFGPGTRLTVT.

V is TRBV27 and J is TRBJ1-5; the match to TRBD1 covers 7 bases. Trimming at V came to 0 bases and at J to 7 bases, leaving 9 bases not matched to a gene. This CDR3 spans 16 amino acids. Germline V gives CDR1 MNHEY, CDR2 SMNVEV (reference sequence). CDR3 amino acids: CASSLSKTGSGQPQHF. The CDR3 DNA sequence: TGTGCCAGCAGTTTATCAAAGACAGGGTCTGGACAGCCCCAGCATTTT.

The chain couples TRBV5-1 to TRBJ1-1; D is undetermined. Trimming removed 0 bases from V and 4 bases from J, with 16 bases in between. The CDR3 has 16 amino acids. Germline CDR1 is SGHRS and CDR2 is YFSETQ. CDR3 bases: TGCGCCAGCAGCTTGGCTGGGCGAGCCCTGGTCACTGAAGCTTTCTTT. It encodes CASSLAGRALVTEAFF.